This TCR beta chain was recovered during a study of human T cells and chemical hapten exposure. General study results and limits: TCRs whose frequency exceeded 1 in 1000 remained the same following DPC sensitization.

There are 16 residues in the CDR3. The germline gives CDR1 LGHNA, CDR2 YNFKEQ. V shed 1 base and J shed 5 bases, with 18 bases lying between them. This clonotype was counted a few times. Its target is unknown. Unique molecular identifiers were affixed to discrete cDNA molecules within the library. TCRdb used MiXCR to reprocess the reads, holding one entry per CDR3 protein. The table records about 120,000 distinct CDR3 sequences, 8.5% of them present only once. Unfractionated whole blood yielded total RNA. The receptor's source is a human donor in good health. Some clones in this sample may be carry-over from other donors' samples. The sample comprised whole blood. This rearrangement joins TRBV4-2 to TRBJ2-7, with D perhaps TRBD2 (5 bases). Here the CDR3 reads CASSQGEGRGSHEQYF. For the CDR3, the DNA is TGTGCCAGCAGCCAAGGAGAAGGACGGGGTTCCCACGAGCAGTACTTC.